The clone carrying this T cell receptor beta chain has just a few counts. The source of the sample is a study of identical twins. Trimming removed 3 bases from V and 6 bases from J, with 14 bases in between. Germline V gives CDR1 SGHRS, CDR2 YFSETQ. The CDR3 contains 14 residues. TCRdb reprocessed the 5' RACE reads via MiXCR and lists one record per CDR3 protein. The data show roughly 720,000 distinct CDR3 sequences, with about 20% seen just once and about an eighth held by the top ten. The same data also went into a second study, on T cells expressing NK-cell markers.

The chain employs TRBV5-1 and TRBJ2-3; D is possibly TRBD1 (5 bases). The origin of this receptor is a woman between 18 and 30 years old in good health. The sample taken for sequencing was PBMCs. The CDR3 DNA sequence: TGCGCCAGCAGCTCGCCTGGGGCCGAGGATACGCAGTATTTT. It yields the protein CASSSPGAEDTQYF.